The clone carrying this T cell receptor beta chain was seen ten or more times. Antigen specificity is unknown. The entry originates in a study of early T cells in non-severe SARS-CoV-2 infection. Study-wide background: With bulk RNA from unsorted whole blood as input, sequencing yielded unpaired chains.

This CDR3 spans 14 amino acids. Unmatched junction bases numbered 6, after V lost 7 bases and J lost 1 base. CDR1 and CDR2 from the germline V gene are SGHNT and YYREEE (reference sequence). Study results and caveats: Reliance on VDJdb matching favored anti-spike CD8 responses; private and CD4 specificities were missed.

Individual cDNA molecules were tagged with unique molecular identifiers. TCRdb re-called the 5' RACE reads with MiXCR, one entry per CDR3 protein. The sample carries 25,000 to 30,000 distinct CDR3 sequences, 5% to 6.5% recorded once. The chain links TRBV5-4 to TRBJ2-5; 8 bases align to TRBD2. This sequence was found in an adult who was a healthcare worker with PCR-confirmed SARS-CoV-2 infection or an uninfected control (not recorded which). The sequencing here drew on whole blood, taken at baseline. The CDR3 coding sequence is TGTGCCAGCTCCTCGGGGACTAGCCAAGAGACCCAGTACTTC. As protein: CASSSGTSQETQYF.